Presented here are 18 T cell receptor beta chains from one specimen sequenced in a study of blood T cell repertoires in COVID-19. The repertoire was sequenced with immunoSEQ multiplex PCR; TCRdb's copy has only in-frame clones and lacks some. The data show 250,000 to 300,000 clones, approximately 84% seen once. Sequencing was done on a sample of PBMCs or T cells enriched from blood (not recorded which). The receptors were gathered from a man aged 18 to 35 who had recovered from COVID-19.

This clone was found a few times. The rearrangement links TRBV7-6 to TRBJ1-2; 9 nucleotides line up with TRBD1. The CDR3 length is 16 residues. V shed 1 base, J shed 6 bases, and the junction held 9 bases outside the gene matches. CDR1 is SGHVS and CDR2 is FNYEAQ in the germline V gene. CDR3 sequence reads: CASSLDGTGRRNGYTF. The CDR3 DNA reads TGTGCCAGCAGCTTAGACGGGACAGGGAGAAGAAATGGCTACACCTTC.

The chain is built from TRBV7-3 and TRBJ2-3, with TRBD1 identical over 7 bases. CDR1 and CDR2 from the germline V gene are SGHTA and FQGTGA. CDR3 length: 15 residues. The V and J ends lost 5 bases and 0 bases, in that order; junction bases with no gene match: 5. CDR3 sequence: CASSPGTASTDTQYF. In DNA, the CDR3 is TGTGCCAGCAGCCCCGGGACAGCTAGCACAGATACGCAGTATTTT.

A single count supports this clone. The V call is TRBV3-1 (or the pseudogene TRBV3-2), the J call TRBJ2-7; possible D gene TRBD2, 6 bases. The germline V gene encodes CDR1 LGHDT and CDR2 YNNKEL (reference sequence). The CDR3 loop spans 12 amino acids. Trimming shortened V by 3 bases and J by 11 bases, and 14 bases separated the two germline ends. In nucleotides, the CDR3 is TGTGCCAGCAGCCATCCTAGCGATGACAAGTACTTC. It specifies CASSHPSDDKYF.

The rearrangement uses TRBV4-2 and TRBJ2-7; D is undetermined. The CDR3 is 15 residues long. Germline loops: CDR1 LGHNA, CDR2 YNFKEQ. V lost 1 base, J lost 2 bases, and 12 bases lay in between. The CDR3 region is CASSQVSNLPYEQYF. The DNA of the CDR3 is TGTGCCAGCAGCCAAGTTAGTAACTTACCCTACGAGCAGTACTTC.

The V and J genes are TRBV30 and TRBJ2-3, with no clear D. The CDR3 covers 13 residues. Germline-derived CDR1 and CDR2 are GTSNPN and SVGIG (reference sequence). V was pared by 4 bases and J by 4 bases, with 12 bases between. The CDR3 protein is CAWNESPADTQYF. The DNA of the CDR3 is TGTGCCTGGAATGAATCGCCAGCAGATACGCAGTATTTT. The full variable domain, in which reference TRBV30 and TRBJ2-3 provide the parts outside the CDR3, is SQTIHQWPATLVQPVGSPLSLECTVEGTSNPNLYWYRQAAGRGLQLLFYSVGIGQISSEVPQNLSASRPQDRQFILSSKKLLLSDSGFYLCAWNESPADTQYFGPGTRLTVL.

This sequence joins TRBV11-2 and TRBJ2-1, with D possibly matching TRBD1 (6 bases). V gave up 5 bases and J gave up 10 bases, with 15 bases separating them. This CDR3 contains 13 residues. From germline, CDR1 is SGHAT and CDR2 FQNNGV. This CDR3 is CASSPQGLTEQFF. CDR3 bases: TGTGCCAGCAGCCCCCAGGGGCTCACCGAGCAGTTCTTC.

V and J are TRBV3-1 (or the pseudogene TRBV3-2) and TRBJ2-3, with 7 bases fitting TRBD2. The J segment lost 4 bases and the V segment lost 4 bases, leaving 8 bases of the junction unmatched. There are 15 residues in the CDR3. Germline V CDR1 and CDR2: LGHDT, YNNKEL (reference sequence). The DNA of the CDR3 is TGTGCCAGCAGCCGCGGCGGGGGTCGTGCAGATACGCAGTATTTT. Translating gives CASSRGGGRADTQYF.

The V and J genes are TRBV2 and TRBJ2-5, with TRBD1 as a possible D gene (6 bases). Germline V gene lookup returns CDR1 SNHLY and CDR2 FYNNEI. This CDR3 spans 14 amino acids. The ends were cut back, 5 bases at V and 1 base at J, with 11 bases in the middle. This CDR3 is CASSRTARQETQYF. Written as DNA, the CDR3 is TGTGCCAGCAGTAGGACAGCCCGCCAAGAGACCCAGTACTTC.

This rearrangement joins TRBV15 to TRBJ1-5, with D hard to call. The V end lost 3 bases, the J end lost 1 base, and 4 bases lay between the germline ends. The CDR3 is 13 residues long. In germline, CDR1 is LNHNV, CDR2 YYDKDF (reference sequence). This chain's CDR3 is CATSSRSNQPQHF. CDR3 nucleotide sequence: TGTGCCACCAGCAGTAGAAGCAATCAGCCCCAGCATTTT. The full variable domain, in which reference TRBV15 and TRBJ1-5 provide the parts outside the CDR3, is DAMVIQNPRYQVTQFGKPVTLSCSQTLNHNVMYWYQQKSSQAPKLLFHYYDKDFNNEADTPDNFQSRRPNTSFCFLDIRSPGLGDTAMYLCATSSRSNQPQHFGDGTRLSIL.

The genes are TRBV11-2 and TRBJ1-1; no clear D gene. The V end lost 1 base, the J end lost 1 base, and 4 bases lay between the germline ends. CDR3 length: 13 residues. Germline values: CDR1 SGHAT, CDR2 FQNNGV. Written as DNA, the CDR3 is TGTGCCAGCAGCTTAGGGAGGAACACTGAAGCTTTCTTT. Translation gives CASSLGRNTEAFF. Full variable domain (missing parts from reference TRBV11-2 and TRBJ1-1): EAGVAQSPRYKIIEKRQSVAFWCNPISGHATLYWYQQILGQGPKLLIQFQNNGVVDDSQLPKDRFSAERLKGVDSTLKIQPAKLEDSAVYLCASSLGRNTEAFFGQGTRLTVV.

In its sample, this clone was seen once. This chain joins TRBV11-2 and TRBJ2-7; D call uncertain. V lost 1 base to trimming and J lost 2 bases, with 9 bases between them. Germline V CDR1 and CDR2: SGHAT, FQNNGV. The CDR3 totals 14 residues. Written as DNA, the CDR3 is TGTGCCAGCAGCTTAGGCCACGGTGCCTACGAGCAGTACTTC. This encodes CASSLGHGAYEQYF.

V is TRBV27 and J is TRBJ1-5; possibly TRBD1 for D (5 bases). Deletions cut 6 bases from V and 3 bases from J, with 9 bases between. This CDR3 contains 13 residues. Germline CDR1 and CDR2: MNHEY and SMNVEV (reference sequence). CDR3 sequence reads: CASSLGVNQPQHF. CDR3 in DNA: TGTGCCAGCAGCCTAGGGGTCAATCAGCCCCAGCATTTT.

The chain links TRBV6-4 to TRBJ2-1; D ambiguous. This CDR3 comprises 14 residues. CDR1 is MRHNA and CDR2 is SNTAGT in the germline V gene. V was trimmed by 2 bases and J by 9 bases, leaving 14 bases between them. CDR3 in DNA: TGTGCCAGCAGTGACGGGCCGCCTACCGGTGAGCAGTTCTTC. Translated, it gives CASSDGPPTGEQFF.

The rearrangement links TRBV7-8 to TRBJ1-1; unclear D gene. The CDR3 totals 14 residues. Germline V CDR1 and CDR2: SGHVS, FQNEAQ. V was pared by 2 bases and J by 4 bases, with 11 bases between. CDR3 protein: CASSLLEPGTEAFF. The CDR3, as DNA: TGTGCCAGCAGCTTACTGGAGCCTGGCACTGAAGCTTTCTTT.

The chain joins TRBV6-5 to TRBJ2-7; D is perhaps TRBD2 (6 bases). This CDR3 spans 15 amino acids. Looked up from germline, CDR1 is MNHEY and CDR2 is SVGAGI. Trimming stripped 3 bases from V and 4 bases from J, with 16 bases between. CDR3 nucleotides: TGTGCCAGCAGTTATTTACGGGAGACAATTTACGAGCAGTACTTC. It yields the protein CASSYLRETIYEQYF.

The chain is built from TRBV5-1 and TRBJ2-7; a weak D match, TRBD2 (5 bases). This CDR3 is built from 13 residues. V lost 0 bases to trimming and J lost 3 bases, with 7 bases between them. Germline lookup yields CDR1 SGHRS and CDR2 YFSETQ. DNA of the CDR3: TGCGCCAGCAGCTTGGTTCGGGGCTACGAGCAGTACTTC. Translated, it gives CASSLVRGYEQYF.

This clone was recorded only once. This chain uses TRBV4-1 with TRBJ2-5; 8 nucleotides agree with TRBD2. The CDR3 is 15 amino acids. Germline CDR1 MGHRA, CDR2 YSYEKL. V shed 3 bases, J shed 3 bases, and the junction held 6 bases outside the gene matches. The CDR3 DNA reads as TGCGCCAGCAGCCAGATGACTAGCGCCAAAGAGACCCAGTACTTC. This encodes CASSQMTSAKETQYF.

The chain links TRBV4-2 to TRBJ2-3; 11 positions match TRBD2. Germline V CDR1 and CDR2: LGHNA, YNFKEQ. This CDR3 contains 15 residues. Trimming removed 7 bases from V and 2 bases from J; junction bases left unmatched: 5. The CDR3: CASTQTSGNTDTQYF. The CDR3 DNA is TGTGCCAGCACCCAGACTAGCGGGAACACAGATACGCAGTATTTT.